The 8 T cell receptor beta chains below come from one sample, sequenced in a study of beta chain features in type 1 diabetes. Investigators reverse transcribed all isolated RNA, so they sequenced expressed TCRB transcripts. Profiled with immunoSEQ multiplex PCR; TCRdb holds only in-frame clones, not every one. The profile shows 90,000 to 110,000 clones, approximately 39% of them singletons. Sequenced input: stem cell memory CD4+ T cells from blood. These receptors originate from a woman between 18 and 30 years old in good health.

The chain uses TRBV20-1 and TRBJ2-1; D not certain. There are 11 residues in the CDR3. CDR1 and CDR2 from the germline V gene are DFQATT and SNEGSKA (reference sequence). Deletions cut 6 bases from V and 10 bases from J, with 13 bases between. CDR3 in amino acids: CSALRPTEQFF. CDR3 nucleotides: TGCAGTGCACTACGGCCCACGGAGCAGTTCTTC.

This clone showed up just a few times. This chain joins TRBV29-1 and TRBJ2-1; the D is unclear. Germline V lookup: CDR1 SQVTM, CDR2 ANQGSEA. With 7 bases removed from V and 1 base from J, the gap between germline ends came to 8 bases. This CDR3 is 12 amino acids long. The CDR3 DNA sequence: TGCAGCGGGAGAAGTTCCTACAATGAGCAGTTCTTC. Translating gives CSGRSSYNEQFF.

This chain connects TRBV6-5 to TRBJ1-5; no clear D. The CDR3 consists of 14 residues. V lost 0 bases and J lost 6, with 9 bases in between. Germline V gene sequence: CDR1 MNHEY, CDR2 SVGAGI. The CDR3, as DNA: TGTGCCAGCAGTTACTCGATGGAGGGTCAGCCCCAGCATTTT. Translating it yields CASSYSMEGQPQHF.

The rearrangement links TRBV18 to TRBJ2-1; no clear D. Germline CDR1 reads KGHSH; CDR2 reads LQKENI. The germline V and J ends were trimmed by 2 bases and 8 bases, with 7 bases remaining between them. The CDR3 consists of 12 residues. The CDR3 sequence: CASSPWSDEQFF. CDR3 in DNA: TGTGCCAGCTCACCATGGTCGGATGAGCAGTTCTTC.

The chain combines TRBV7-6 with TRBJ1-1; weak D call: TRBD1 (6 bases). Germline V gene data show CDR1 as SGHVS and CDR2 as FNYEAQ. The CDR3 is 13 amino acids. V gave up 4 bases and J gave up 5 bases, with 11 bases separating them. The CDR3 reads CASSSRGYTEAFF. The CDR3 region has the DNA TGTGCCAGCAGCTCAAGGGGGTATACTGAAGCTTTCTTT.

This clone showed up just a few times. This chain connects TRBV28 to TRBJ2-7, with 7 bases lining up with TRBD1. The J segment lost 4 bases and the V segment lost 5 bases, leaving 11 bases of the junction unmatched. Germline V lookup: CDR1 MDHEN, CDR2 SYDVKM. The CDR3 covers 15 residues. The CDR3 reads CASSPLGQGVYEQYF. The CDR3 DNA reads as TGTGCCAGCAGTCCACTCGGGCAGGGGGTGTACGAGCAGTACTTC.

V is TRBV27 and J is TRBJ2-7; perhaps TRBD2 as D (6 bases). The V end was cut by 3 bases, the J end by 2 bases, with 11 bases between. The CDR3 runs to 14 residues. Looked up from germline, CDR1 is MNHEY and CDR2 is SMNVEV (reference sequence). The CDR3 coding sequence is TGTGCCAGCAGTTTTAGGGAGGTTCCCTACGAGCAGTACTTC. Translated, it gives CASSFREVPYEQYF.

This chain uses TRBV7-9 with TRBJ1-5; D might be TRBD1 (5 bases). CDR1 is SEHNR, CDR2 FQNEAQ, per germline (reference sequence). V gave up 3 bases and J gave up 4 bases, with 13 bases separating them. The CDR3 sequence is 15 residues long. The chain's CDR3 is CASSLEGRGNQPQHF. The CDR3 DNA is TGTGCCAGCAGCTTGGAGGGGAGGGGTAATCAGCCCCAGCATTTT.